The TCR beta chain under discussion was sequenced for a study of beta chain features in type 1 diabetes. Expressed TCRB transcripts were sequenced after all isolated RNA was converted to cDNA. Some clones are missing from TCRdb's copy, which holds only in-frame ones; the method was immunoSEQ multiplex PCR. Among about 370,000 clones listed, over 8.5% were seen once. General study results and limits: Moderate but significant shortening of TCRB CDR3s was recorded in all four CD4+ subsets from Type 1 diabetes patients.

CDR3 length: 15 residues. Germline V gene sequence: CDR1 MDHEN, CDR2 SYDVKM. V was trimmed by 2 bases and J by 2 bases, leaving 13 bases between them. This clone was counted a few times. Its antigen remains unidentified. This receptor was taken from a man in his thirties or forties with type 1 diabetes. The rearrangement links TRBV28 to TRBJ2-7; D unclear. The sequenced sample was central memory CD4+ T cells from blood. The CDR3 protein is CASSLDPQKAYEQYF. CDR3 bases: TGTGCCAGCAGTTTAGACCCCCAAAAGGCCTACGAGCAGTACTTC.